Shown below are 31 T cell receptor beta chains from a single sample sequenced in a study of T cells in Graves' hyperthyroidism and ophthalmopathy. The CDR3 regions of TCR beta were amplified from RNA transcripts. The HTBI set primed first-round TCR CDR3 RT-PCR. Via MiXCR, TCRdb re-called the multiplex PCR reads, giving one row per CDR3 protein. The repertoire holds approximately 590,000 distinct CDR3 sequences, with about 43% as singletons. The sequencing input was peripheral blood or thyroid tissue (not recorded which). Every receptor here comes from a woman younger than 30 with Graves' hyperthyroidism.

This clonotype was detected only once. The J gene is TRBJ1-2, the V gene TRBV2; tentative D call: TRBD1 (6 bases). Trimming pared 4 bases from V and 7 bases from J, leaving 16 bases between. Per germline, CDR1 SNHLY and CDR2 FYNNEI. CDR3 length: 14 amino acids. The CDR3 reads CASSGGGWAGGYTF. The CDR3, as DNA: TGTGCCAGCAGTGGAGGGGGTTGGGCCGGTGGCTACACCTTC.

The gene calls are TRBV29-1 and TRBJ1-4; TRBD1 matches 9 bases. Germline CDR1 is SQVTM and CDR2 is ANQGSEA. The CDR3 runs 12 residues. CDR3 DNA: TGCAGTGAAGGGACAGGGAACGAAAAACTGTTTTTT. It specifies CSEGTGNEKLFF. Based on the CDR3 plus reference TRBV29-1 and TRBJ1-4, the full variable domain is SAVISQKPSRDICQRGTSLTIQCQVDSQVTMMFWYRQQPGQSLTLIATANQGSEATYESGFVIDKFPISRPNLTFSTLTVSNMSPEDSSIYLCSEGTGNEKLFFGSGTQLSVL.

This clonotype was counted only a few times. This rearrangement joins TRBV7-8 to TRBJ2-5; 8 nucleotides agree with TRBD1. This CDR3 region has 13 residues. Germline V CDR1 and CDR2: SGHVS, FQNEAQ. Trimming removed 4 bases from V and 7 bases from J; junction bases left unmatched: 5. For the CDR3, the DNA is TGTGCCAGCAGCTCCGGACAGGGAGGGACCCAGTACTTC. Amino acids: CASSSGQGGTQYF.

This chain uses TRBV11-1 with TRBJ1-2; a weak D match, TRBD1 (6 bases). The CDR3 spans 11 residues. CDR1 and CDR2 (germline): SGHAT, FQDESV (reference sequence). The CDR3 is CAKDSGYGYTF. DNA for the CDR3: TGTGCTAAGGACAGCGGGTATGGCTACACCTTC.

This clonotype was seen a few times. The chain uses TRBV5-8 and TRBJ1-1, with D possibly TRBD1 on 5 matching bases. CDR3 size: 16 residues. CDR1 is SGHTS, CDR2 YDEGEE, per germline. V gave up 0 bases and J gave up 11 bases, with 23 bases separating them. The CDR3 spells CASSLAGTADALRAFF. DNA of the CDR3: TGTGCCAGCAGCTTGGCCGGGACCGCGGATGCGCTGCGGGCTTTCTTT.

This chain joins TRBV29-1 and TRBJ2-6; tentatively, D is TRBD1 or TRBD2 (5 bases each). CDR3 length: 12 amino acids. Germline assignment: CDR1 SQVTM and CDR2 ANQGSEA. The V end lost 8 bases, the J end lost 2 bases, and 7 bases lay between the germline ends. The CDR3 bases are TGCAGCTTGGGGGCTGGGGCCAACGTCCTGACTTTC. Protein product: CSLGAGANVLTF. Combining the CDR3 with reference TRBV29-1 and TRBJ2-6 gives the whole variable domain SAVISQKPSRDICQRGTSLTIQCQVDSQVTMMFWYRQQPGQSLTLIATANQGSEATYESGFVIDKFPISRPNLTFSTLTVSNMSPEDSSIYLCSLGAGANVLTFGAGSRLTVL.

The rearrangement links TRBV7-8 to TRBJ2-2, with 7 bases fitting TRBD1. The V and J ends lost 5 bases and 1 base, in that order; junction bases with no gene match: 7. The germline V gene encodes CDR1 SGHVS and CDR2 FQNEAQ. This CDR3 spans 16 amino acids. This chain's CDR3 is CASSHKTGRNTGELFF. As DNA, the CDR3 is TGTGCCAGCAGCCACAAGACAGGGAGGAACACCGGGGAGCTGTTTTTT.

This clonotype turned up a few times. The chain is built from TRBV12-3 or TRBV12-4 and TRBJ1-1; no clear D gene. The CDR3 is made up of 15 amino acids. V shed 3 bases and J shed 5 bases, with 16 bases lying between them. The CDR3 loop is CASSLHRGRRTEAFF. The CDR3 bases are TGTGCCAGCAGTTTGCATCGAGGGAGGCGTACTGAAGCTTTCTTT.

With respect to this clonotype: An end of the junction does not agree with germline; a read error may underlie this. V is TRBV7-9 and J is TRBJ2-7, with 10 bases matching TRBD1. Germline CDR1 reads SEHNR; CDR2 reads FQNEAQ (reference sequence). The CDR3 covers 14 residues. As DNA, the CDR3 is TGCGCCAGCAGCCTCCGGGACAGGGGACTCGAGCAGTACTTC. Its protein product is CASSLRDRGLEQYF.

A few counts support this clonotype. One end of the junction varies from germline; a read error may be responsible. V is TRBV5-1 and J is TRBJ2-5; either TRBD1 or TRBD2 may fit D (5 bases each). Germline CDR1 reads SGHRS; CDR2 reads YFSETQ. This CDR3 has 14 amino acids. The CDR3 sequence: CASSSYQGAETQYF. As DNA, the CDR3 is TGTGCCAGCAGCTCCTACCAGGGAGCAGAGACCCAGTACTTC. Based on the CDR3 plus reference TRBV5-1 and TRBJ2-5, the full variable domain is KAGVTQTPRYLIKTRGQQVTLSCSPISGHRSVSWYQQTPGQGLQFLFEYFSETQRNKGNFPGRFSGRQFSNSRSEMNVSTLELGDSALYLCASSSYQGAETQYFGPGTRLLVL.

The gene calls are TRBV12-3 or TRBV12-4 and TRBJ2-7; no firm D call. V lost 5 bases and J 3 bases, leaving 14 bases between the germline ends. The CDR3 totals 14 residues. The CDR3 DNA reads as TGTGCCAGCAGTATCGGGTCAGGTGGCTACGAGCAGTACTTC. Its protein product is CASSIGSGGYEQYF.

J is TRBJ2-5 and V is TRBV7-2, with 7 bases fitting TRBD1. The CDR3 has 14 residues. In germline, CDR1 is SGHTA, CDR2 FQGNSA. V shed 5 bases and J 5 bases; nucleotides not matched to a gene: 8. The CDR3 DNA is TGTGCCAGCAGCCGCAGCACAGGGGACGAGACCCAGTACTTC. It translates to CASSRSTGDETQYF.

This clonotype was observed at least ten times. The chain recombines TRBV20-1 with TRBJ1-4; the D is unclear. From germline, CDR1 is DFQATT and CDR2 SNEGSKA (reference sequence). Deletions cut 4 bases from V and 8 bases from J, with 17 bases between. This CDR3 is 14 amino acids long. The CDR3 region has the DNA TGCAGTGCTACCGAGACGGCCTCGGGGGAAAAACTGTTTTTT. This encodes CSATETASGEKLFF.

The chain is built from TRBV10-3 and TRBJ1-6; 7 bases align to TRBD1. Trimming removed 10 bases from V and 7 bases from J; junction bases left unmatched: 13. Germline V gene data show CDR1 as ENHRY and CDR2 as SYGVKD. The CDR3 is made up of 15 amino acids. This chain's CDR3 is CATPTGTQENSPLHF. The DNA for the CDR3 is TGTGCCACCCCGACAGGGACCCAAGAAAATTCACCCCTCCACTTT.

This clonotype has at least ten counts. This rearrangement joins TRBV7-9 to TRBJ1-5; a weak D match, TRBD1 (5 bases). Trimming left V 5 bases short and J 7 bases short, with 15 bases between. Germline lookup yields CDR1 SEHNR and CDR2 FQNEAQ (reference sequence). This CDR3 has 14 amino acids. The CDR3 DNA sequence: TGTGCCAGCAGCCTTGGAGGGGACGAGCAGCCCCAGCATTTT. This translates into CASSLGGDEQPQHF.

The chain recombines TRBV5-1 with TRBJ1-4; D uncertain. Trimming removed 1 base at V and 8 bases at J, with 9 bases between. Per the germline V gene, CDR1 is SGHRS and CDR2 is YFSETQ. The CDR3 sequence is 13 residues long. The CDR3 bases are TGCGCCAGCAGCTTGTCTGTCGACGAAAAACTGTTTTTT. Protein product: CASSLSVDEKLFF.

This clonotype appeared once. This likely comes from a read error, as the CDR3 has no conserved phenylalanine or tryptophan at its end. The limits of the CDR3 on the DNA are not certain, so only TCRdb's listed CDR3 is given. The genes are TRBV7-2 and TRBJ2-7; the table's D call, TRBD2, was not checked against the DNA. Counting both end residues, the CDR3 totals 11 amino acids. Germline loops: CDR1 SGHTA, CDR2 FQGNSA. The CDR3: CASSQVPVLAG.

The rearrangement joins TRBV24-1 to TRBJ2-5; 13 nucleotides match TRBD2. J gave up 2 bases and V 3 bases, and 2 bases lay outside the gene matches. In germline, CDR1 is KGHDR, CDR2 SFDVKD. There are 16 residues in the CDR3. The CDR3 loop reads CATSDRGLAGQETQYF. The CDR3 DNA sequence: TGTGCCACCAGTGATAGGGGACTAGCGGGACAAGAGACCCAGTACTTC.

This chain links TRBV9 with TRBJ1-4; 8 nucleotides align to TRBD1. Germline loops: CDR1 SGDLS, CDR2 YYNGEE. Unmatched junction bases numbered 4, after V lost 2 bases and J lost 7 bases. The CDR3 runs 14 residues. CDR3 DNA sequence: TGTGCCAGCAGCGTTCAGACAGGGGTTGAAAAACTGTTTTTT. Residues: CASSVQTGVEKLFF.

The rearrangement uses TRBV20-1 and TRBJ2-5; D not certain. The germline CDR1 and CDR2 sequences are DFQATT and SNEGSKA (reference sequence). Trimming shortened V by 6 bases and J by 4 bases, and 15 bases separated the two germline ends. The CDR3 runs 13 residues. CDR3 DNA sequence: TGCAGTGCCATGGCTCCCGCCATAGAGACCCAGTACTTC. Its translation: CSAMAPAIETQYF.

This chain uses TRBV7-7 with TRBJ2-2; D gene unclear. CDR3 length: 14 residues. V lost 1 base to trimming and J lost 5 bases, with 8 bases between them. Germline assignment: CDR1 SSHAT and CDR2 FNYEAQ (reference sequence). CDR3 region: CASSLGVKTGELFF. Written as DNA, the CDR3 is TGTGCCAGCAGCTTAGGCGTTAAAACCGGGGAGCTGTTTTTT.

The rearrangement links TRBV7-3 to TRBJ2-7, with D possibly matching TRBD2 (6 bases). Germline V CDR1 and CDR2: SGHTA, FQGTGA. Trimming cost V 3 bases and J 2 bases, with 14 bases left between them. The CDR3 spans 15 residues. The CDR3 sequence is CASSFQVAETYEQYF. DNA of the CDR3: TGTGCCAGCAGCTTTCAAGTAGCGGAAACCTACGAGCAGTACTTC.

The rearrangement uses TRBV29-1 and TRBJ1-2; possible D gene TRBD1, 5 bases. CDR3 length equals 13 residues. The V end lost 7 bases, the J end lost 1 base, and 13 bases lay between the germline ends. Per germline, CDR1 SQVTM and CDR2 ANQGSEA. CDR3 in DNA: TGCAGCGCAGCCGGGACGGGTAACTATGGCTACACCTTC. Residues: CSAAGTGNYGYTF.

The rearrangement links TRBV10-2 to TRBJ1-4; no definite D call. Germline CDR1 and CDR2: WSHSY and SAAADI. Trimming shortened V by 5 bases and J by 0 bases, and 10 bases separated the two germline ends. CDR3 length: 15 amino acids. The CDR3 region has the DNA TGCGCCAGCAGTCAACAGCAAGCAACTAATGAAAAACTGTTTTTT. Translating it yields CASSQQQATNEKLFF.

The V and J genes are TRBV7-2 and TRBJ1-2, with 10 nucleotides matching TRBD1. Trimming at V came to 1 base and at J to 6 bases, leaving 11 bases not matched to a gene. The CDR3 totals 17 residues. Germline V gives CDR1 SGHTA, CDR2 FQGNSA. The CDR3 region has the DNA TGTGCCAGCAGCTTAGTAGGGGGGACAGGGGTCCCGAATGGCTACACCTTC. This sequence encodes CASSLVGGTGVPNGYTF. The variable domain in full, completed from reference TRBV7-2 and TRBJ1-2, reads GAGVSQSPSNKVTEKGKDVELRCDPISGHTALYWYRQSLGQGLEFLIYFQGNSAPDKSGLPSDRFSAERTGGSVSTLTIQRTQQEDSAVYLCASSLVGGTGVPNGYTFGSGTRLTVV.

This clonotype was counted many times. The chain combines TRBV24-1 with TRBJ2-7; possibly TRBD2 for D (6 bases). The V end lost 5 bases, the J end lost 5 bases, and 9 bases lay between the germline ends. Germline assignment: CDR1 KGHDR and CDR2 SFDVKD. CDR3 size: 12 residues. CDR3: CATSAGGNEQYF. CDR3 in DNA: TGTGCCACCAGTGCTGGCGGGAACGAGCAGTACTTC.

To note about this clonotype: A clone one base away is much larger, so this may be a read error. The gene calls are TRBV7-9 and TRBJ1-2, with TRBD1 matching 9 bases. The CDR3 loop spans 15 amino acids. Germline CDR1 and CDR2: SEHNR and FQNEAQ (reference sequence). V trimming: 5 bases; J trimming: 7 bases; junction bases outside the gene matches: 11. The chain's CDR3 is CASSAAWDRVCGYTF. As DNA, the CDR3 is TGTGCCAGCAGCGCAGCGTGGGACAGGGTATGTGGCTACACCTTC.

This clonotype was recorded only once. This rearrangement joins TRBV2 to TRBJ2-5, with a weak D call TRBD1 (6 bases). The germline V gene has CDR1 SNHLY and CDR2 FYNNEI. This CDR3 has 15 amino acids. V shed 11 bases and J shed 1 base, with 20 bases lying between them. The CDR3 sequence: CAGQGSGGPQETQYF. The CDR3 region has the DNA TGTGCCGGCCAGGGAAGTGGGGGCCCCCAAGAGACCCAGTACTTC.

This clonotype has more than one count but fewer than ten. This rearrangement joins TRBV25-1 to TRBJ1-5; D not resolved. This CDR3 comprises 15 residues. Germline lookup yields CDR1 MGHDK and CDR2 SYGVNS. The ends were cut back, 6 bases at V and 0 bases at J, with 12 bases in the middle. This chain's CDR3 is CASSLPTYSNQPQHF. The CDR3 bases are TGTGCCAGCAGCTTGCCCACCTATAGCAATCAGCCCCAGCATTTT.

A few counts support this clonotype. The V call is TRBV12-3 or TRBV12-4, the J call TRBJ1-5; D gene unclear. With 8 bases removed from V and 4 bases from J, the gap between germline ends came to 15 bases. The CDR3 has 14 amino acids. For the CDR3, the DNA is TGTGCCAGCTCACCCTGGTCCCAAAATCAGCCCCAGCATTTT. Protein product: CASSPWSQNQPQHF.

The CDR3 DNA sequence: TGTGCCAGCAGCCAAGATCTTGGCCGGAGCCAGCATTTT. Translation: CASSQDLGRSQHF. V is TRBV3-1 and J is TRBJ1-5, with unresolved D. Between the trimmed V and J ends, which lost 0 bases and 12 bases, there was a span of 12 bases. This CDR3 contains 13 residues. Germline assignment: CDR1 LGHDT and CDR2 YNNKEL (reference sequence).